These T cell receptor beta chains were read from a single sample in a study of blood T cell repertoires in COVID-19. Assay: immunoSEQ multiplex PCR; the TCRdb copy retains only in-frame clones and omits some. There are 100,000 to 150,000 clones in the sample; more than 60% occur only once, and 2.3% lies in the top ten. Sequenced material: peripheral blood. The receptors were sampled from a man between 65 and 85 years old with acute or convalescent COVID-19. CDR3s include the opening cysteine and the closing phenylalanine or tryptophan. Each record gives: V gene, clone size, J gene, D gene, CDR3 protein, CDR3 DNA. The D gene is left open where the match is weak. Clone size is given for some rows only: seen once, a few or many times, or a class if the clone is expanded.

TRBV15	NA	TRBJ1-5	TRBD1	CATSRPRQGGNQPQHF	TGTGCCACCAGCAGACCACGACAGGGCGGCAATCAGCCCCAGCATTTT
TRBV11-3	NA	TRBJ2-3	TRBD2	CASSFSSGGAIDTQYF	TGTGCCAGCAGCTTTTCTAGCGGGGGGGCGATAGATACGCAGTATTTT
TRBV7-2	NA	TRBJ2-6	TRBD2	CASLSGGSGANVLTF	TGTGCCAGCCTTAGCGGGGGCTCTGGGGCCAACGTCCTGACTTTC
TRBV19	once	TRBJ1-5	TRBD1	CASSMEQGARQPQHF	TGTGCCAGTAGTATGGAGCAGGGGGCAAGACAGCCCCAGCATTTT
TRBV5-1	NA	TRBJ2-5	TRBD1	CASSPDRGSETQYF	TGCGCCAGCAGCCCCGACAGGGGGAGTGAGACCCAGTACTTC
TRBV7-8	few	TRBJ1-1	TRBD1	CASSRETGVNTEAFF	TGTGCCAGCAGCCGAGAGACAGGGGTGAACACTGAAGCTTTCTTT
TRBV6-5	NA	TRBJ1-6	TRBD1	CASRPPGQGNSPLHF	TGTGCCAGCAGGCCCCCGGGACAGGGGAATTCACCCCTCCACTTT
TRBV5-1	few	TRBJ2-7	TRBD2	CASSTSSGGEQYF	TGCGCCAGCAGCACGAGTAGCGGGGGGGAGCAGTACTTC
TRBV6-5	NA	TRBJ1-1	NA	CASSIQVGDTEAFF	TGTGCCAGCAGTATACAGGTAGGGGACACTGAAGCTTTCTTT
TRBV11-2	NA	TRBJ2-5	NA	CASSIQETQYF	TGTGCCAGCAGTATCCAAGAGACCCAGTACTTC
TRBV7-2	NA	TRBJ1-5	TRBD1	CASSRDRGQQPQHF	TGTGCCAGCAGCCGGGACAGGGGGCAACAGCCCCAGCATTTT
TRBV9	few	TRBJ2-5	NA	CASSPKVRDQETQYF	TGTGCCAGCAGCCCTAAGGTACGGGACCAAGAGACCCAGTACTTC
TRBV10-3	NA	TRBJ1-5	TRBD1	CAISAVGGSDQPQHF	TGTGCCATCAGTGCCGTAGGGGGCTCGGATCAGCCCCAGCATTTT
TRBV25-1	once	TRBJ1-1	NA	CASSDPRGTEAFF	TGTGCCAGCAGTGATCCCCGGGGCACTGAAGCTTTCTTT
TRBV7-7	NA	TRBJ1-4	TRBD1	CASSEWTGPNEKLFF	TGTGCCAGCAGCGAATGGACAGGGCCAAATGAAAAACTGTTTTTT
TRBV7-8	once	TRBJ2-7	NA	CASSLTEYSYEQYF	TGTGCCAGCAGCCTCACAGAGTACTCCTACGAGCAGTACTTC
TRBV7-9	few	TRBJ2-7	NA	CASSSTGRSYEQYF	TGTGCCAGCAGCTCGACAGGTCGTTCCTACGAGCAGTACTTC
TRBV5-6	NA	TRBJ1-1	NA	CASSLFVQGYTEAFF	TGTGCCAGCAGCTTGTTTGTACAGGGTTACACTGAAGCTTTCTTT
TRBV12-3/TRBV12-4	NA	TRBJ1-2	TRBD1	CASTRGTGYGYTF	TGTGCCAGCACCAGGGGGACGGGCTATGGCTACACCTTC
TRBV9	few	TRBJ2-2	NA	CASSVVALDAAQNTGELFF	TGTGCCAGCAGCGTAGTAGCCCTCGACGCAGCTCAGAACACCGGGGAGCTGTTTTTT
TRBV12-3/TRBV12-4	NA	TRBJ2-5	NA	CASSLGETQYF	TGTGCCAGCAGTCTCGGAGAGACCCAGTACTTC
TRBV7-2	NA	TRBJ1-1	TRBD1	CASSLVPTGQGTEAFF	TGTGCCAGCAGCTTAGTCCCGACAGGGCAGGGCACTGAAGCTTTCTTT
TRBV6-4	NA	TRBJ2-1	TRBD2	CASSDQAGGYNEQFF	TGTGCCAGCAGTGATCAAGCGGGGGGATACAATGAGCAGTTCTTC
TRBV7-9	NA	TRBJ2-5	TRBD2	CASSPMGLAGGETQYF	TGTGCCAGCAGCCCTATGGGACTAGCGGGGGGAGAGACCCAGTACTTC
TRBV27	NA	TRBJ2-1	TRBD2	CASSKGTSGNNEQFF	TGTGCCAGCAGTAAAGGGACTAGCGGGAACAATGAGCAGTTCTTC
TRBV7-6	NA	TRBJ2-5	TRBD2	CASSSYSGGARETQYF	TGTGCCAGCAGCTCCTATAGCGGGGGGGCGCGGGAGACCCAGTACTTC
TRBV19	NA	TRBJ2-2	TRBD2	CASSIDGGGATGELFF	TGTGCCAGTAGTATCGACGGCGGGGGGGCCACCGGGGAGCTGTTTTTT
TRBV24-1	NA	TRBJ1-4	NA	CATSDWGFRATNEKLFF	TGTGCCACCAGTGATTGGGGCTTTAGGGCAACTAATGAAAAACTGTTTTTT